Below, 32 T cell receptor beta chains from the same sample are listed, as sequenced in a study of CD4+ T cells in melanoma. Assay: immunoSEQ multiplex PCR; the TCRdb copy retains only in-frame clones and omits some. Found here are over 15,000 clones, 81% of them singletons; the top ten hold under 7%. The sample taken for sequencing was cells from a culture (not recorded whether cultured in vitro). These receptors came from a human donor with melanoma.

V gene TRBV11-2 combines with J gene TRBJ2-3, with TRBD2 matching over 13 bases. Germline V gene data show CDR1 as SGHAT and CDR2 as FQNNGV. V lost 5 bases and J lost 3; bases outside the gene matches: 5. This CDR3 contains 16 residues. The CDR3 coding sequence is TGTGCCAGCAGCGGACGACTAGCGGGGGGTACAGATACGCAGTATTTT. It specifies CASSGRLAGGTDTQYF.

The chain carries TRBV21-1 and TRBJ2-7; TRBD2 was called by the table and not checked on the DNA. TRBV21-1 is a pseudogene locus. This CDR3 contains 11 residues. The CDR3 region has the DNA TGTGCCAGCAGCCTTATCTACGAGCAGTACTTC. Protein: CASSLIYEQYF.

This rearrangement joins TRBV14 to TRBJ1-6, with D perhaps TRBD1 (5 bases). Germline V gene sequence: CDR1 SGHDN, CDR2 FVKESK. The length of the CDR3 is 16 residues. Deletions cut 4 bases from V and 7 bases from J, with 17 bases between. CDR3 nucleotide sequence: TGTGCCAGCAGCCCTTTAGGGGCAGGTCAAAATTCACCCCTCCACTTT. As protein: CASSPLGAGQNSPLHF.

The rearrangement links TRBV29-1 to TRBJ2-3; no clear D gene. The V gene's germline CDR1 is SQVTM and CDR2 ANQGSEA. The CDR3 runs 17 residues. Trimming left V 1 base short and J 1 base short, with 18 bases between. Written as DNA, the CDR3 is TGCAGCGTTGAAGGTTCAAGCCAGACCCTCGGCACAGATACGCAGTATTTT. This encodes CSVEGSSQTLGTDTQYF.

The chain uses TRBV9 and TRBJ2-2; D ambiguous. The V gene lost 0 bases and the J gene lost 3 bases, with 6 bases spanning the gap. Germline loops: CDR1 SGDLS, CDR2 YYNGEE. The CDR3 totals 14 residues. CDR3 residues: CASSVAVDTGELFF. CDR3 DNA sequence: TGTGCCAGCAGCGTAGCGGTCGACACCGGGGAGCTGTTTTTT.

The chain carries TRBV29-1 and TRBJ2-5, with D uncertain. The germline V and J ends were trimmed by 7 bases and 9 bases, with 21 bases remaining between them. There are 13 residues in the CDR3. The V gene's germline CDR1 is SQVTM and CDR2 ANQGSEA. The CDR3 loop is CSAVLAIKGAQYF. The CDR3 DNA is TGCAGCGCCGTACTGGCGATAAAGGGCGCCCAGTACTTC.

V is TRBV18 and J is TRBJ1-3; D gene uncertain. With 3 bases removed from V and 7 bases from J, the gap between germline ends came to 10 bases. CDR3 length: 13 amino acids. Germline CDR1 and CDR2: KGHSH and LQKENI. The CDR3 region has the DNA TGTGCCAGCTCACCGGGTATTAGGAACACCATATATTTT. Amino acid sequence: CASSPGIRNTIYF.

The rearrangement links TRBV9 to TRBJ2-1, with D uncertain. The length of the CDR3 is 15 residues. Germline loops: CDR1 SGDLS, CDR2 YYNGEE. With 0 bases removed from V and 1 base from J, the gap between germline ends came to 8 bases. The CDR3 reads CASSVGLVSYNEQFF. The CDR3 nucleotides read TGTGCCAGCAGCGTAGGGCTAGTATCCTACAATGAGCAGTTCTTC.

The chain has TRBV29-1 and TRBJ2-1, with 12 bases matching TRBD2. The CDR3 is made up of 17 amino acids. The ends lost 6 bases at V and 0 bases at J; junction bases unmatched: 9. The germline V gene has CDR1 SQVTM and CDR2 ANQGSEA. CDR3 nucleotide sequence: TGCAGCGTCGGACTAGCGGGGAGGTATAGCTCCTACAATGAGCAGTTCTTC. It is translated as CSVGLAGRYSSYNEQFF.

This chain uses TRBV5-8 with TRBJ1-4, with 11 bases identical to TRBD1. The germline gives CDR1 SGHTS, CDR2 YDEGEE. J gave up 11 bases and V 1 base, and 4 bases lay outside the gene matches. The CDR3 covers 14 residues. CDR3 loop: CASSLRGQGGKLFF. Here the CDR3 DNA reads TGTGCCAGCAGCTTGAGGGGACAGGGGGGTAAACTGTTTTTT.

This clone was detected only a few times. This chain uses TRBV18 with TRBJ1-6; the D gene is possibly TRBD1 (6 bases). Trimming stripped 6 bases from V and 7 bases from J, with 16 bases between. The CDR3 is 15 residues long. From germline, CDR1 is KGHSH and CDR2 LQKENI. The chain's CDR3 is CASSWGQGQNSPLHF. The CDR3 DNA reads TGTGCCAGCTCCTGGGGTCAGGGACAAAATTCACCCCTCCACTTT. The whole variable domain, filled in from reference TRBV18 and TRBJ1-6, reads NAGVMQNPRHLVRRRGQEARLRCSPMKGHSHVYWYRQLPEEGLKFMVYLQKENIIDESGMPKERFSAEFPKEGPSILRIQQVVRGDSAAYFCASSWGQGQNSPLHFGNGTRLTVT.

The chain recombines TRBV5-4 with TRBJ1-6; D is perhaps TRBD1 (6 bases). From germline, CDR1 is SGHNT and CDR2 YYREEE (reference sequence). The CDR3 loop spans 14 amino acids. Trimming removed 0 bases from V and 10 bases from J, with 11 bases in between. The CDR3 region is CASSLDGGYSPLHF. DNA of the CDR3: TGTGCCAGCAGCTTGGATGGGGGCTACTCACCCCTCCACTTT.

V and J are TRBV27 and TRBJ2-6; the D call may be TRBD1 or TRBD2 (5 bases each). Trimming removed 0 bases at V and 2 bases at J, with 8 bases between. The CDR3 is made up of 16 amino acids. The V gene's germline CDR1 is MNHEY and CDR2 SMNVEV (reference sequence). Written as DNA, the CDR3 is TGTGCCAGCAGTTTATCGGGGGTTACTGGGGCCAACGTCCTGACTTTC. This encodes CASSLSGVTGANVLTF.

V is TRBV4-1 and J is TRBJ2-3, with unresolved D. Germline V CDR1 and CDR2: MGHRA, YSYEKL. The CDR3 totals 14 residues. V was cut by 5 bases and J by 4 bases, with 13 bases left in between. CDR3 sequence (DNA): TGCGCCAGCAGCTCCTACTTCCGGGCAGATACGCAGTATTTT. This translates into CASSSYFRADTQYF.

This clone was seen a handful of times. This chain links TRBV7-3 with TRBJ1-1; 8 bases are a match to TRBD1. V was clipped by 2 bases and J by 5 bases; unmatched bases: 4. This CDR3 has 14 residues. Germline CDR1 is SGHTA and CDR2 is FQGTGA. In DNA form, the CDR3 reads TGTGCCAGCAGCTTAGCAGGGGGCAATACTGAAGCTTTCTTT. It yields the protein CASSLAGGNTEAFF.

In DNA, the CDR3 is TGTGCCAGCAGTATACAGGGGAACACTGAAGCTTTCTTT. It encodes CASSIQGNTEAFF. The chain recombines TRBV7-9 with TRBJ1-1, with D tentatively TRBD1 (6 bases). CDR1 is SEHNR, CDR2 FQNEAQ, per germline (reference sequence). V was cut by 6 bases and J by 1 base, with 9 bases left in between. CDR3 length: 13 residues.

This clone has only a few counts. CDR3 bases: TGTGCCAGCAAGACAGGGGGAGTTAGCTACGAGCAGTACTTC. As protein: CASKTGGVSYEQYF. This chain uses TRBV2 with TRBJ2-7; 9 positions match TRBD1. The CDR3 consists of 14 residues. From germline, CDR1 is SNHLY and CDR2 FYNNEI. The V segment lost 7 bases and the J segment 3 bases; nucleotides outside the gene matches: 7.

This clone was found once. V gene TRBV9 combines with J gene TRBJ1-1; 11 nucleotides align to TRBD1. After removal of 4 bases from V and 4 bases from J, the junction contained 3 bases not matched to a gene. The CDR3 consists of 14 residues. Germline V gene sequence: CDR1 SGDLS, CDR2 YYNGEE. CDR3 loop: CASSFGQGATEAFF. CDR3 nucleotide sequence: TGTGCCAGCAGCTTTGGACAGGGGGCCACTGAAGCTTTCTTT.

V gene TRBV19 combines with J gene TRBJ1-3, with D hard to call. CDR1 and CDR2 from the germline V gene are LNHDA and SQIVND (reference sequence). Trimming left V 0 bases short and J 0 bases short, with 0 bases between. The CDR3 loop spans 13 amino acids. The CDR3 nucleotides are TGTGCCAGTAGTATAGACTCTGGAAACACCATATATTTT. As protein: CASSIDSGNTIYF.

V and J are TRBV5-5 and TRBJ1-6, with a tentative D call TRBD1 (6 bases). This CDR3 region has 18 residues. CDR1 is SGHKS and CDR2 is YYEKEE in the germline V gene (reference sequence). V lost 0 bases, J lost 7 bases, and 20 bases lay in between. CDR3 sequence: CASSLVPTGLPYNSPLHF. CDR3 in DNA: TGTGCCAGCAGCTTGGTCCCCACAGGGCTCCCGTACAATTCACCCCTCCACTTT.

The V and J genes are TRBV12-5 and TRBJ2-3, with 10 positions matching TRBD2. The CDR3 has 15 residues. Germline CDR1 is LGHNT and CDR2 is FRNRAP. The J segment lost 5 bases and the V segment lost 4 bases, leaving 6 bases of the junction unmatched. CDR3 DNA: TGTGCTAGTGGTTCGGCTAGCGGGGGTGTAGATACGCAGTATTTT. Protein: CASGSASGGVDTQYF.

The rearrangement links TRBV5-5 to TRBJ1-2, with a possible D match to TRBD1 (5 bases). This CDR3 has 14 residues. V lost 2 bases to trimming and J lost 6 bases, with 14 bases between them. Germline values: CDR1 SGHKS, CDR2 YYEKEE (reference sequence). The DNA for the CDR3 is TGTGCCAGCAGCTTCGGGACGGCGCCCGATGGCTACACCTTC. Amino acid sequence: CASSFGTAPDGYTF.

The rearrangement joins TRBV5-1 to TRBJ2-1; 9 nucleotides align to TRBD2. The CDR3 contains 17 residues. Germline assignment: CDR1 SGHRS and CDR2 YFSETQ. The J segment lost 8 bases and the V segment lost 4 bases, leaving 16 bases of the junction unmatched. The CDR3 region is CASSTHGFAGGRHEQFF. CDR3 nucleotide sequence: TGCGCCAGCAGCACCCACGGGTTCGCGGGGGGGCGGCATGAGCAGTTCTTC.

This chain links TRBV7-3 with TRBJ1-5; perhaps TRBD1 as D (5 bases). The CDR3 covers 14 residues. The germline CDR1 and CDR2 sequences are SGHTA and FQGTGA. V was trimmed by 3 bases and J by 5 bases, leaving 11 bases between them. CDR3 region: CASSFVGLHQPQHF. In DNA, the CDR3 is TGTGCCAGCAGCTTCGTGGGGCTGCATCAGCCCCAGCATTTT.

This clone came up once. V usage is TRBV7-2 and J usage is TRBJ1-2; D is unclear. Germline CDR1 reads SGHTA; CDR2 reads FQGNSA. Trimming pared 2 bases from V and 4 bases from J, leaving 11 bases between. The CDR3 contains 14 residues. In DNA, the CDR3 is TGTGCCAGCAGCTTACTGGGCTCGACCTATGGCTACACCTTC. It yields the protein CASSLLGSTYGYTF.

The sample holds a few counts of this clone. The chain employs TRBV27 and TRBJ2-5, with D tentatively TRBD2 (5 bases). The CDR3 sequence is 16 residues long. Germline CDR1 is MNHEY and CDR2 is SMNVEV (reference sequence). V shed 10 bases and J shed 0 bases, with 21 bases lying between them. The CDR3 coding sequence is TGTGCCATTCGTACAAAGCGGAGAAGCGACCAAGAGACCCAGTACTTC. This codes for CAIRTKRRSDQETQYF.

V and J are TRBV5-1 and TRBJ2-1; maybe TRBD2 (5 bases). This CDR3 region has 15 residues. Trimming stripped 4 bases from V and 6 bases from J, with 17 bases between. CDR1 and CDR2 (germline): SGHRS, YFSETQ. CDR3 region: CASSLVEEAVNEQFF. CDR3 DNA sequence: TGCGCCAGCAGCCTCGTTGAGGAGGCAGTCAATGAGCAGTTCTTC. The whole variable domain, filled in from reference TRBV5-1 and TRBJ2-1, reads KAGVTQTPRYLIKTRGQQVTLSCSPISGHRSVSWYQQTPGQGLQFLFEYFSETQRNKGNFPGRFSGRQFSNSRSEMNVSTLELGDSALYLCASSLVEEAVNEQFFGPGTRLTVL.

This chain uses TRBV7-3 with TRBJ1-3, with D possibly being TRBD1 (5 bases). With 2 bases removed from V and 0 bases from J, the gap between germline ends came to 11 bases. The CDR3 is 16 residues long. Per germline, CDR1 SGHTA and CDR2 FQGTGA. CDR3 sequence: CASSLQGGISGNTIYF. The CDR3 coding sequence is TGTGCCAGCAGCTTACAGGGTGGGATCTCTGGAAACACCATATATTTT.

By proportion, this clone is medium-sized (0.01 to 0.1%). The CDR3 region has the DNA TGTGCCAGCAATCGGGATGAAGGAAATTCACCCCTCCACTTT. It codes for CASNRDEGNSPLHF. The V and J genes are TRBV2 and TRBJ1-6; D not resolved. The CDR3 loop spans 14 amino acids. CDR1 and CDR2 (germline): SNHLY, FYNNEI. V shed 7 bases and J shed 7 bases, with 14 bases lying between them.

The chain links TRBV11-1 to TRBJ1-1; no clear D. The CDR3 is 13 residues long. The germline V gene has CDR1 SGHAT and CDR2 FQDESV (reference sequence). With 2 bases removed from V and 10 bases from J, the gap between germline ends came to 14 bases. The CDR3 nucleotides are TGTGCCAGCAGCTTATCGTGGCAAAACGGAGCTTTCTTT. Translated, it gives CASSLSWQNGAFF.

J is TRBJ1-2 and V is TRBV2, with D unclear. Germline V gene sequence: CDR1 SNHLY, CDR2 FYNNEI. The CDR3 consists of 14 residues. The V and J ends lost 4 bases and 4 bases respectively, with 13 bases between them. This CDR3 is CASSASGLSYGYTF. The CDR3 nucleotides are TGTGCCAGCAGTGCGTCGGGGTTAAGCTATGGCTACACCTTC.

The chain joins TRBV9 to TRBJ2-2; no clear D gene. Germline V CDR1 and CDR2: SGDLS, YYNGEE. V was trimmed by 0 bases and J by 7 bases, leaving 7 bases between them. This CDR3 region has 13 residues. CDR3 nucleotides: TGTGCCAGCAGCGTAGGGTTGGACGGGGAGCTGTTTTTT. It encodes CASSVGLDGELFF.